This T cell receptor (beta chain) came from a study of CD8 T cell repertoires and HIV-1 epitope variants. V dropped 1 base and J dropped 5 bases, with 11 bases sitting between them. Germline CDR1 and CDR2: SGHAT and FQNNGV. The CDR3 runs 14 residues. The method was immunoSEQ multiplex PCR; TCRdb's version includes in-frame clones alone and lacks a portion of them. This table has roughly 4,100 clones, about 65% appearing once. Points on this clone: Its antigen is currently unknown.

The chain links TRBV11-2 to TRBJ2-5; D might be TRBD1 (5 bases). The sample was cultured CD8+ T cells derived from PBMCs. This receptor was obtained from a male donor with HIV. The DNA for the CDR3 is TGTGCCAGCAGCTTAGCAGGGTACGGGGAGACCCAGTACTTC. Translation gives CASSLAGYGETQYF.